The 8 T cell receptor beta chains listed next were all sequenced from one sample in a study of graft-versus-host responses after intestinal transplantation. TCRdb's copy holds only in-frame clones and misses some; the assay was immunoSEQ multiplex PCR. Among 90,000 to 150,000 clones listed, 85% to 95% were seen once. The antigens of these receptors remain unknown. The specimen was unstimulated CD8+ T cells sorted from spleen or lymph node cells, collected before intestinal transplant. The origin of the receptors is a human donor who received an intestinal transplant.

The rearrangement uses TRBV5-6 and TRBJ2-7; no firm D call. Trimming removed 3 bases at V and 2 bases at J, with 9 bases between. This CDR3 is 13 amino acids long. The germline gives CDR1 SGHDT, CDR2 YYEEEE. CDR3 DNA sequence: TGTGCCAGCAGCTCGACCGAAGCCTACGAGCAGTACTTC. Its translation: CASSSTEAYEQYF.

This clone is a singleton in its sample. The gene calls are TRBV6-4 and TRBJ2-6, with a weak D call TRBD2 (6 bases). The ends were cut back, 5 bases at V and 2 bases at J, with 13 bases in the middle. Germline V CDR1 and CDR2: MRHNA, SNTAGT. This CDR3 spans 16 amino acids. The CDR3 loop is CASSSTWGAGANVLTF. DNA of the CDR3: TGTGCCAGCAGTTCGACGTGGGGGGCTGGGGCCAACGTCCTGACTTTC.

The chain is built from TRBV14 and TRBJ2-7, with TRBD1 matching over 8 bases. V gave up 5 bases and J gave up 5 bases; unmatched junction bases: 14. Germline loops: CDR1 SGHDN, CDR2 FVKESK. This CDR3 region has 16 residues. The CDR3 sequence is CASSSLPGQEADEQYF. Written as DNA, the CDR3 is TGTGCCAGCAGCTCTCTTCCGGGACAGGAGGCAGACGAGCAGTACTTC.

V and J are TRBV29-1 and TRBJ2-1, with 9 bases matching TRBD1. Trimming cost V 7 bases and J 7 bases; bases outside gene matches: 5. This CDR3 is built from 12 residues. Germline V gene data show CDR1 as SQVTM and CDR2 as ANQGSEA. CDR3 in amino acids: CSGDRERNEQFF. The CDR3 region has the DNA TGCAGCGGGGACAGGGAGAGGAATGAGCAGTTCTTC.

The V gene is TRBV27, the J gene TRBJ2-5; D unclear. CDR1 and CDR2 (germline): MNHEY, SMNVEV (reference sequence). V lost 3 bases to trimming and J lost 3 bases, with 8 bases between them. The CDR3 consists of 13 residues. CDR3 sequence (DNA): TGTGCCAGCAGTTTTATAAGGGAAGAGACCCAGTACTTC. It is translated as CASSFIREETQYF.

The CDR3 DNA sequence: TGTGCCAGCAGCTTAGCGGGCCCGAGGAGCTCCTACGAGCAGTACTTC. It translates to CASSLAGPRSSYEQYF. This chain connects TRBV7-9 to TRBJ2-7; D call uncertain. The germline V gene has CDR1 SEHNR and CDR2 FQNEAQ (reference sequence). Between the trimmed V and J ends, which lost 0 bases and 0 bases, there was a span of 12 bases. There are 16 residues in the CDR3.

The chain links TRBV27 to TRBJ2-1, with D unresolved. This CDR3 region has 15 residues. Germline CDR1 is MNHEY and CDR2 is SMNVEV (reference sequence). The V end lost 5 bases, the J end lost 4 bases, and 15 bases lay between the germline ends. The CDR3: CASSQVLGSYNEQFF. CDR3 nucleotide sequence: TGTGCCAGCAGTCAAGTACTGGGGTCATACAATGAGCAGTTCTTC.

The CDR3 sequence: CASSADRGPYEQYF. In DNA, the CDR3 is TGTGCCAGCAGTGCCGACAGGGGACCCTACGAGCAGTACTTC. V and J are TRBV6-5 and TRBJ2-5, with 8 bases aligning to TRBD1. The J call may be in error: the DNA end matches TRBJ2-7 better. Germline assignment: CDR1 MNHEY and CDR2 SVGAGI. The CDR3 contains 14 residues.